A selection of T cell receptor beta chains follows, all from one sample in a study of T cell responses to AZD1222 COVID-19 vaccine. Sequencing was performed with immunoSEQ multiplex PCR; in TCRdb, only in-frame clones are kept and a portion is missing. Of fewer than 130,000 clones listed, around 93% are singletons. Sequences were derived from peripheral blood, sampled 28 days after the second AZD1222 dose. These TCRs come from an adult who received the AZD1222 COVID-19 vaccine. Both conserved end residues are part of each CDR3. A D gene is named only where the DNA matches it firmly. A row's size may be missing; if present it is once, few, many or a size class.

cdr3_nt | cdr3_aa | clone_size | j_call | d_call | v_call
TGTGCCAGCAGCTTCGACAGGGACTATGGCTACACCTTC | CASSFDRDYGYTF | . | TRBJ1-2 | TRBD1 | TRBV7-9
TGCGCCAGCAGCTTGATGCAGGGGGGTGACTATGGCTACACCTTC | CASSLMQGGDYGYTF | few | TRBJ1-2 | TRBD1 | TRBV5-1
TGTGCCAGCAGCTTTAGTATCGGACAGGTTGGGGGTGGGTACACTGAAGCTTTCTTT | CASSFSIGQVGGGYTEAFF | . | TRBJ1-1 | TRBD1 | TRBV7-6
TGTGCCAGCAGCCGGGACAGCCCGCAAAATCAGCCCCAGCATTTT | CASSRDSPQNQPQHF | once | TRBJ1-5 | TRBD1 | TRBV11-2
TGTGCCAGCAGCCAAACGGGGCCACCGCGTTCACCCCTCCACTTT | CASSQTGPPRSPLHF | . | TRBJ1-6 | . | TRBV6-5
TGTGCCAGCAGTTCACTAGCGGGGGGTGCCTACGAGCAGTACTTC | CASSSLAGGAYEQYF | . | TRBJ2-7 | TRBD2 | TRBV27
TGTGCCAGCAGTGACGTGGGTGCGGCGAACACTGAAGCTTTCTTT | CASSDVGAANTEAFF | . | TRBJ1-1 | . | TRBV6-1
TGTGCCAGAAATAGGGGCAGAGACTATGGCTACACCTTC | CARNRGRDYGYTF | . | TRBJ1-2 | . | TRBV27
TGCACCAGCAGCCAAGAGAGGCGGGGGGGCCTCCGGGAGACCCAGTACTTC | CTSSQERRGGLRETQYF | . | TRBJ2-5 | . | TRBV1
TGTGCCAGCAGCTCCAGTACAGTATCCACTGAAGCTTTCTTT | CASSSSTVSTEAFF | . | TRBJ1-1 | . | TRBV11-2
TGTGCCAGCAGAACAGGGAATTCACCCCTCCACTTT | CASRTGNSPLHF | . | TRBJ1-6 | . | TRBV12-3/TRBV12-4
TGCAGTGCTGGATGGCCGGAGGAGCAGTTCTTC | CSAGWPEEQFF | . | TRBJ2-1 | . | TRBV20-1
TGTGCCAGCAGCTTAGGGCAGTATAGCAATCAGCCCCAGCATTTT | CASSLGQYSNQPQHF | once | TRBJ1-5 | . | TRBV7-9
TGTGCCAGCAGCCCGGCGTTGGGGGGTGAGCAGTTCTTC | CASSPALGGEQFF | once | TRBJ2-1 | . | TRBV27
TGTGCCAGCAGTGAAGGGAGACAGCCGACCTACGAGCAGTACTTC | CASSEGRQPTYEQYF | . | TRBJ2-7 | . | TRBV2
TGTGCCAGCAGTTTTCAGGGTAGCAATCAGCCCCAGCATTTT | CASSFQGSNQPQHF | . | TRBJ1-5 | . | TRBV27
TGTGCCAGTAGTATCGGTGCTGGCGTGAGCTCCTACAATGAGCAGTTCTTC | CASSIGAGVSSYNEQFF | . | TRBJ2-1 | . | TRBV19
TGTGCCTGGCAGGGTTCTGGAAACACCATATATTTT | CAWQGSGNTIYF | . | TRBJ1-3 | . | TRBV30